This T cell receptor beta chain was identified in a study of blood T cell repertoires in COVID-19. Study at large: Nucleic acid was either cDNA or gDNA, and it came from T cells, B-cell-depleted T cells, or PBMCs.

Here immunoSEQ multiplex PCR was the method, and the copy in TCRdb shows in-frame clones only, minus some. Among some 150,000 clones listed, roughly nine tenths were seen once. The ends lost 4 bases at V and 8 bases at J; junction bases unmatched: 1. The CDR3 is 14 residues long. From germline, CDR1 is LGHNA and CDR2 YSLEER. Sequencing was done on a sample of peripheral blood. The sequence was collected from an older woman with active COVID-19. The rearrangement uses TRBV4-3 and TRBJ2-1; 14 nucleotides line up with TRBD2. The CDR3 loop reads CASSPTSGRDEQFF. In DNA, the CDR3 is TGCGCCAGCAGCCCGACTAGCGGGAGGGATGAGCAGTTCTTC.